A single sample is the source of the 14 T cell receptor beta chains below, sequenced in a study of cytomegalovirus exposure and HLA in healthy donors. With 60 Vbeta and 13 Jbeta primers, the PCR was carried out. Produced via immunoSEQ multiplex PCR; TCRdb's table is partial and in-frame only. Of some 130,000 clones listed, around 69% are singletons. Sequencing was carried out using PBMCs. These TCRs come from a human donor in good health.

This clone was seen a handful of times. V gene TRBV28 combines with J gene TRBJ2-1, with 7 bases identical to TRBD1. The germline CDR1 and CDR2 sequences are MDHEN and SYDVKM. Trimming took 4 bases from V and 7 from J; bases not matched to a gene: 1. There are 12 residues in the CDR3. The CDR3 bases are TGTGCCAGCAGTTCGACAGGGAATGAGCAGTTCTTC. Translation gives CASSSTGNEQFF.

This clone was found a few times. The J gene is TRBJ1-4, the V gene TRBV27, with a tentative D call TRBD1 (6 bases). The V end lost 4 bases, the J end lost 8 bases, and 14 bases lay between the germline ends. This CDR3 region has 14 residues. Germline lookup yields CDR1 MNHEY and CDR2 SMNVEV (reference sequence). This CDR3 is CASSYRDISEKLFF. The CDR3 DNA reads as TGTGCCAGCAGTTACAGGGATATCAGCGAAAAACTGTTTTTT.

In this sample, this clone turned up a few times. The chain recombines TRBV7-9 with TRBJ2-3, with TRBD2 identical over 13 bases. Germline V gene sequence: CDR1 SEHNR, CDR2 FQNEAQ (reference sequence). V was pared by 8 bases and J by 6 bases, with 5 bases of the junction left unmatched. The CDR3 sequence is 14 residues long. The CDR3 bases are TGTGCCAGCGAACTAGCGGGAGGGCCGGATACGCAGTATTTT. It is translated as CASELAGGPDTQYF.

CDR3 amino acids: CASSPGLLGEDGELFF. The CDR3 DNA is TGCGCCAGCAGCCCCGGACTCCTGGGGGAGGACGGGGAGCTGTTTTTT. The rearrangement uses TRBV5-1 and TRBJ2-2; possible D gene TRBD2, 6 bases. CDR1 and CDR2 (germline): SGHRS, YFSETQ. This CDR3 spans 16 amino acids. Trimming cost V 4 bases and J 7 bases, with 20 bases left between them.

This clone was counted a few times. J is TRBJ2-3 and V is TRBV6-5; no firm D call. The CDR3 has 14 amino acids. Germline values: CDR1 MNHEY, CDR2 SVGAGI. V dropped 6 bases and J dropped 3 bases, with 13 bases sitting between them. This chain's CDR3 is CASRLLLGTDTQYF. CDR3 nucleotide sequence: TGTGCCAGCAGACTCCTACTCGGGACAGATACGCAGTATTTT.

The genes are TRBV5-8 and TRBJ2-5, with 11 bases aligning to TRBD2. CDR3 size: 14 residues. Germline-derived CDR1 and CDR2 are SGHTS and YDEGEE. V lost 6 bases, J lost 4 bases, and 5 bases stayed unmatched. The CDR3 here is CASNFGTSGETQYF. The CDR3, as DNA: TGTGCCAGCAACTTCGGGACTAGCGGAGAGACCCAGTACTTC.

DNA for the CDR3: TGTGCCAGCAGCTTAAGGGGGGGAAGTTGGGCGGCGGCGACTTACAATGAGCAGTTCTTC. Translation gives CASSLRGGSWAAATYNEQFF. V and J are TRBV13 and TRBJ2-1, with a possible D match to TRBD2 (7 bases). With 2 bases removed from V and 4 bases from J, the gap between germline ends came to 27 bases. From germline, CDR1 is PRHDT and CDR2 FYEKMQ (reference sequence). CDR3 length equals 20 residues.

This clone was seen a single time. This chain joins TRBV27 and TRBJ1-2; D is perhaps TRBD1 (6 bases). Deletions cut 3 bases from V and 2 bases from J, with 16 bases between. CDR1 is MNHEY and CDR2 is SMNVEV in the germline V gene (reference sequence). The CDR3 covers 16 residues. CDR3 residues: CASSFYPPTGNYGYTF. The CDR3 region has the DNA TGTGCCAGCAGTTTCTACCCCCCTACAGGGAACTATGGCTACACCTTC.

The genes are TRBV4-3 and TRBJ1-5, with D tentatively TRBD1 (6 bases). V was clipped by 0 bases and J by 4 bases, with 28 bases between them. The germline V gene has CDR1 LGHNA and CDR2 YSLEER. The CDR3 runs 21 residues. The DNA for the CDR3 is TGCGCCAGCAGCCAAGATGGGGTTGAAGGCAGGGGATGTTTTATTAATCAGCCCCAGCATTTT. Its translation: CASSQDGVEGRGCFINQPQHF.

The chain carries TRBV2 and TRBJ2-1, with 8 bases aligning to TRBD1. Per germline, CDR1 SNHLY and CDR2 FYNNEI. The ends lost 8 bases at V and 2 bases at J; junction bases unmatched: 11. This CDR3 is built from 16 residues. The CDR3 reads CASGPGGTGPYNEQFF. The DNA for the CDR3 is TGTGCCAGCGGTCCAGGAGGGACAGGTCCCTACAATGAGCAGTTCTTC.

V and J are TRBV6-5 and TRBJ1-4; unclear D gene. Trimming took 5 bases from V and 4 from J, leaving 8 bases between them. The CDR3 is 13 residues long. The germline V gene encodes CDR1 MNHEY and CDR2 SVGAGI. The CDR3 region is CASSRGVNEKLFF. The CDR3 DNA sequence: TGTGCCAGCAGTCGCGGGGTTAATGAAAAACTGTTTTTT.

The chain uses TRBV10-3 and TRBJ1-2; 9 bases match TRBD1. This CDR3 is built from 15 residues. The trim removed 7 bases at V and 1 base at J, leaving 7 bases unmatched. Germline V gives CDR1 ENHRY, CDR2 SYGVKD. For the CDR3, the DNA is TGTGCCATCACCTCCGGGACAGGGAATAACTATGGCTACACCTTC. Residues: CAITSGTGNNYGYTF.

The chain recombines TRBV19 with TRBJ1-1; 8 nucleotides align to TRBD1. CDR3 length: 13 amino acids. J was trimmed by 5 bases and V by 11 bases; bases with no gene match: 10. Germline V gene data show CDR1 as LNHDA and CDR2 as SQIVND (reference sequence). DNA of the CDR3: TGTGCCGCTAGACTACAGGGGGAAACTGAAGCTTTCTTT. Translating it yields CAARLQGETEAFF.

The CDR3 loop reads CASSPPAGDEQYF. The DNA for the CDR3 is TGTGCCAGCAGCCCTCCCGCGGGGGACGAGCAGTACTTC. The rearrangement uses TRBV6-5 and TRBJ2-7; 7 bases agree with TRBD2. CDR1 and CDR2 (germline): MNHEY, SVGAGI. Losses at the gene ends were 6 bases for V and 5 bases for J; bases not matched to a gene: 7. CDR3 length: 13 amino acids.